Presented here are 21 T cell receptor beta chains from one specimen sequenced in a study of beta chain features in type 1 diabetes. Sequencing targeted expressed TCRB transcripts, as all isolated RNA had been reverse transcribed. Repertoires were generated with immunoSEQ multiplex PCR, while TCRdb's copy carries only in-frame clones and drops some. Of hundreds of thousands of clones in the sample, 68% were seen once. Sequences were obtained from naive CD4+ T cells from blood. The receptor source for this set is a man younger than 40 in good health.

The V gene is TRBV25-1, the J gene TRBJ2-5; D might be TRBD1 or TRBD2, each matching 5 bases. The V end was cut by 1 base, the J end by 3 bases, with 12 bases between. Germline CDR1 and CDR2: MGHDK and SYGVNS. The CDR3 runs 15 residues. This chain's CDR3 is CASSEFVGVEETQYF. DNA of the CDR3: TGTGCCAGCAGTGAATTTGTGGGGGTGGAAGAGACCCAGTACTTC.

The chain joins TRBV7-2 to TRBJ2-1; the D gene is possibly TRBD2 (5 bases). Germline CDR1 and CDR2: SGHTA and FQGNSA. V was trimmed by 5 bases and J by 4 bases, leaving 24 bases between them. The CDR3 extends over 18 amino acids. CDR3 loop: CASSPSRRPITTYNEQFF. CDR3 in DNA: TGTGCCAGCAGCCCCTCTAGGAGGCCAATAACAACTTACAATGAGCAGTTCTTC.

The CDR3 protein is CASRGSQETQYF. CDR3 coding DNA: TGTGCCAGCCGGGGCTCCCAAGAGACCCAGTACTTC. This sequence joins TRBV18 and TRBJ2-5; D is possibly TRBD1 or TRBD2 (5 bases each). The CDR3 covers 12 residues. Per germline, CDR1 KGHSH and CDR2 LQKENI. Trimming removed 8 bases at V and 1 base at J, with 8 bases between.

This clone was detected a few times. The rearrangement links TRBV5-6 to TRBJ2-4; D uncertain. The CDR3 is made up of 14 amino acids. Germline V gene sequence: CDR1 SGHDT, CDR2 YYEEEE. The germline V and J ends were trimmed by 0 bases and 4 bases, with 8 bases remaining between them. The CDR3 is CASSLDLRKNIQYF. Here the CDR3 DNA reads TGTGCCAGCAGCTTGGACCTCAGAAAAAACATTCAGTACTTC.

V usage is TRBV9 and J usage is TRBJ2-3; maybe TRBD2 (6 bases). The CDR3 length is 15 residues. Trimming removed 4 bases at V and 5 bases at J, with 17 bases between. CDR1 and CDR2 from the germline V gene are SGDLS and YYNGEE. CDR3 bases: TGTGCCAGCAGCCACCGGGACGCGGAGGGAGATACGCAGTATTTT. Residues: CASSHRDAEGDTQYF.

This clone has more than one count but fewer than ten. CDR3 sequence: CSVELWTGTDYGYTF. CDR3 in DNA: TGCAGCGTTGAACTATGGACAGGGACGGACTATGGCTACACCTTC. This rearrangement joins TRBV29-1 to TRBJ1-2; 8 bases are shared with TRBD1. After removal of 2 bases from V and 3 bases from J, the junction contained 8 bases not matched to a gene. The germline gives CDR1 SQVTM, CDR2 ANQGSEA. The CDR3 loop spans 15 amino acids.

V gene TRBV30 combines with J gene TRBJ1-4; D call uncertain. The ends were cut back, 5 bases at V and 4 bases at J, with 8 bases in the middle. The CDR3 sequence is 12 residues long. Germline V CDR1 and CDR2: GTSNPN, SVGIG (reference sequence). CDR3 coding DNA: TGTGCCTGGCGGGCCCTTAATGAAAAACTGTTTTTT. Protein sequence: CAWRALNEKLFF.

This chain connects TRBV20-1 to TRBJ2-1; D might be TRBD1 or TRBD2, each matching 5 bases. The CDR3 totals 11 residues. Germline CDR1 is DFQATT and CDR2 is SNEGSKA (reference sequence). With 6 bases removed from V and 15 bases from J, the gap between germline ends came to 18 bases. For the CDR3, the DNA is TGCAGTGCCCTTGGGGGTGACCCCCGGTTCTTC. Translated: CSALGGDPRFF.

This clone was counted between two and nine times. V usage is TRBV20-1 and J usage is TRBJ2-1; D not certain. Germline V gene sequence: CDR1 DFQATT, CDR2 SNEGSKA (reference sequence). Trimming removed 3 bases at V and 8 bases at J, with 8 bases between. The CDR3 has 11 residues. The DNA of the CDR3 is TGCAGTGCTAGGTACCTGTATGAGCAGTTCTTC. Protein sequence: CSARYLYEQFF.

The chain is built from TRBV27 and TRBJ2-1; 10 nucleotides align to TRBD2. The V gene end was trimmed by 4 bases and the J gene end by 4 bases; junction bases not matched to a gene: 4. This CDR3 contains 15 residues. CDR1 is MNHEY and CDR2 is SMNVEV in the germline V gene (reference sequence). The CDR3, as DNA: TGTGCCAGCAGTTCTCCGGGACTAGCGTACAATGAGCAGTTCTTC. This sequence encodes CASSSPGLAYNEQFF.

CDR3 residues: CASSTRGRGNEQFF. Here the CDR3 DNA reads TGTGCCAGCAGTACCAGGGGGCGGGGCAATGAGCAGTTCTTC. The chain combines TRBV27 with TRBJ2-1, with 8 nucleotides matching TRBD1. J was trimmed by 6 bases and V by 5 bases; bases with no gene match: 6. Germline V gene lookup returns CDR1 MNHEY and CDR2 SMNVEV (reference sequence). The CDR3 length is 14 residues.

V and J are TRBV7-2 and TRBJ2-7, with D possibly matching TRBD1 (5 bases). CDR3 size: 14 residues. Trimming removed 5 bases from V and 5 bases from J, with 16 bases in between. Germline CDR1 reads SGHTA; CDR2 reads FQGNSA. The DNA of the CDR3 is TGTGCCAGCAGCCCCAAAGCTGGGGCGCACGAGCAGTACTTC. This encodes CASSPKAGAHEQYF.

This chain's CDR3 is CSVLLGRGGETQYF. CDR3 sequence (DNA): TGCAGCGTTCTTTTAGGAAGGGGCGGAGAGACCCAGTACTTC. V usage is TRBV29-1 and J usage is TRBJ2-5, with TRBD1 as a possible D gene (5 bases). The CDR3 extends over 14 amino acids. The V and J ends lost 5 bases and 4 bases respectively, with 17 bases between them. Germline CDR1 SQVTM, CDR2 ANQGSEA.

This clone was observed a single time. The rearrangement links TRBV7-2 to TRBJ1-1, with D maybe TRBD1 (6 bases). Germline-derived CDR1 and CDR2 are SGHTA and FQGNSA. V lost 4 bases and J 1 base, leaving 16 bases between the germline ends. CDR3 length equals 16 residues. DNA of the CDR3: TGTGCCAGCAGCTCATCTACTTCACAGGGGAACACTGAAGCTTTCTTT. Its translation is CASSSSTSQGNTEAFF.

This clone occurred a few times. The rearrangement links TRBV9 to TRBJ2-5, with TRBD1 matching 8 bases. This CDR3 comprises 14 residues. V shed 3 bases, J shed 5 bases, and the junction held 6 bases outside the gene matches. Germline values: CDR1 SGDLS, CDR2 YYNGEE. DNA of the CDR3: TGTGCCAGCAGCGCGTCAGGGGGCTGGGAGACCCAGTACTTC. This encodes CASSASGGWETQYF.

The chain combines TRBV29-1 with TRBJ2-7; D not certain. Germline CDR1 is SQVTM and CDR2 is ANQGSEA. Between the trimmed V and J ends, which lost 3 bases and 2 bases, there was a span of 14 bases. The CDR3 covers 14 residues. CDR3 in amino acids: CSVDSGHLTYEQYF. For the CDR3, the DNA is TGCAGCGTTGATTCCGGGCATCTGACCTACGAGCAGTACTTC.

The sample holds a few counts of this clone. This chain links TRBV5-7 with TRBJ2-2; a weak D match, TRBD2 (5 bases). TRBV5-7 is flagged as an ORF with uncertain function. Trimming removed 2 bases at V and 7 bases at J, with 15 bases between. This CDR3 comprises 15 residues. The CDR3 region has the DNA TGTGCCAGCAGCTTATTCGAAACGGGGTACGGGGAGCTGTTTTTT. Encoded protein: CASSLFETGYGELFF.

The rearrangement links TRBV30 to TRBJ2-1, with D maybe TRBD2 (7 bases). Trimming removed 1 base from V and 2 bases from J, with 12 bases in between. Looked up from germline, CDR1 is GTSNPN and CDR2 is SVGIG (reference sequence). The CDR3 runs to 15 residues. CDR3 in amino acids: CAWSEGGFTYNEQFF. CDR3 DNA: TGTGCCTGGAGTGAGGGGGGGTTCACCTACAATGAGCAGTTCTTC.

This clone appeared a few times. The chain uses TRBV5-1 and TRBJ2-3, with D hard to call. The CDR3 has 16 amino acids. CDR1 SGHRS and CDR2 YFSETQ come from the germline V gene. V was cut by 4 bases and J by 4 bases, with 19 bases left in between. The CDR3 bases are TGCGCCAGCAGCCCCTTGGGCCGCACGAGCGCAGATACGCAGTATTTT. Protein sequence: CASSPLGRTSADTQYF.

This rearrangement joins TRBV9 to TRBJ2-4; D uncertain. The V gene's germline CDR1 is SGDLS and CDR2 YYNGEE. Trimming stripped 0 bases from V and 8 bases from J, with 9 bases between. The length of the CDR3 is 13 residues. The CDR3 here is CASSVGSGDIQYF. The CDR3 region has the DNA TGTGCCAGCAGCGTAGGGAGTGGGGACATTCAGTACTTC.

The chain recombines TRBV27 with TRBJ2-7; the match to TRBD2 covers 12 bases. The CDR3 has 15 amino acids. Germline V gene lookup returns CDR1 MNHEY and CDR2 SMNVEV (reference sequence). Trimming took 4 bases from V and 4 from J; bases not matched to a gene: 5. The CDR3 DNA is TGTGCCAGCAGTTCTAGACTAGCGGGAGAATACGAGCAGTACTTC. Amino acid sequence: CASSSRLAGEYEQYF.